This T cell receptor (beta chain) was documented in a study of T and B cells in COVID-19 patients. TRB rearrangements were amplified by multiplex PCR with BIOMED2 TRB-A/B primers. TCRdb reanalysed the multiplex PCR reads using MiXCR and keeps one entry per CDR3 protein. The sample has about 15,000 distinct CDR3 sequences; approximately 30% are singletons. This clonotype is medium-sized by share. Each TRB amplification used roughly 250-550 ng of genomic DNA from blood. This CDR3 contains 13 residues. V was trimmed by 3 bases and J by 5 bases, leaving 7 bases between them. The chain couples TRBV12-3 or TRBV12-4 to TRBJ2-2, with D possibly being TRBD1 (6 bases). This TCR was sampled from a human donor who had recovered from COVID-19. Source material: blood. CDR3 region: CASSLGATGELFF. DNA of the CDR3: TGTGCCAGCAGTTTGGGGGCTACCGGGGAGCTGTTTTTT.